The rows below give T cell receptor beta chains drawn from one sample of a study of PD-1 blockade in classical Hodgkin lymphoma. Data came from immunoSEQ multiplex PCR; TCRdb stores just in-frame clones and leaves some out. The sample contains around 13,000 clones, around 90% of which appear only once. Sequencing used peripheral blood mononuclear cells (PBMCs), obtained at baseline. These receptors were obtained from a human donor with classical Hodgkin lymphoma. The CDR3 runs from the conserved cysteine through the conserved F or W. D genes are given only for firm matches. Clone size is shown for a subset of rows, as once, few, many or a class of expanded clone.

abundance	j_gene	v_gene	d_gene	CDR3aa	CDR3nt
few	TRBJ2-7	TRBV5-1	-	CASSLADEGEQYF	TGCGCCAGCAGCTTGGCCGATGAGGGCGAGCAGTACTTC
-	TRBJ1-6	TRBV5-5	-	CASSYAHGGQAPLHF	TGTGCCAGCAGCTATGCACACGGGGGTCAGGCGCCCCTCCACTTT
-	TRBJ2-2	TRBV6-5	TRBD1	CASSYTGGTGELFF	TGTGCCAGCAGTTACACAGGGGGCACCGGGGAGCTGTTTTTT
-	TRBJ1-1	TRBV5-8	-	CASSSPRVGNTEAFF	TGTGCCAGCAGCTCCCCCCGGGTAGGGAACACTGAAGCTTTCTTT
-	TRBJ2-4	TRBV30	TRBD2	CAWSTGGSTKNIQYF	TGTGCCTGGAGCACGGGGGGGTCGACCAAAAACATTCAGTACTTC
-	TRBJ1-2	TRBV5-1	-	CASSSSTQNYYGYTF	TGCGCCAGCAGCTCCTCGACACAGAATTACTATGGCTACACCTTC
-	TRBJ2-7	TRBV6-6	-	CASTARSTYEQYF	TGTGCCAGCACCGCGCGAAGTACCTACGAGCAGTACTTC
-	TRBJ2-5	TRBV27	TRBD2	CASTKAGGGETQYF	TGTGCCAGCACTAAAGCGGGGGGGGGAGAGACCCAGTACTTC
-	TRBJ1-4	TRBV4-2	-	CASSHGNNEKLFF	TGTGCCAGCAGCCACGGAAATAATGAAAAACTGTTTTTT
-	TRBJ2-1	TRBV7-9	-	CASSPVTDNEQFF	TGTGCCAGCAGCCCGGTGACAGACAATGAGCAGTTCTTC
once	TRBJ2-4	TRBV1	-	CTSSHAGEAKNIQYF	TGCACCAGCAGCCACGCAGGGGAAGCCAAAAACATTCAGTACTTC
-	TRBJ2-4	TRBV13	TRBD1	CASSPPHWGQDRGKNIQYF	TGTGCCAGCAGCCCCCCCCATTGGGGACAGGATAGGGGCAAAAACATTCAGTACTTC
-	TRBJ1-1	TRBV9	-	CASSEGMGTKAFF	TGTGCCAGCAGCGAGGGAATGGGGACTAAAGCTTTCTTT
once	TRBJ1-1	TRBV7-2	-	CASSLDGFTEAFF	TGTGCCAGCAGCTTAGATGGGTTCACTGAAGCTTTCTTT
-	TRBJ2-7	TRBV30	-	CAWGRGGRVDEQYF	TGTGCCTGGGGCCGTGGGGGCAGGGTGGACGAGCAGTACTTC
-	TRBJ2-1	TRBV6-1	TRBD1	CASGRGLLGNEQFF	TGTGCCAGCGGCAGGGGGTTATTGGGCAATGAGCAGTTCTTC
-	TRBJ2-7	TRBV6-1	-	CASSEGGEYEQYF	TGTGCCAGCAGTGAAGGGGGCGAATACGAGCAGTACTTC
-	TRBJ1-2	TRBV25-1	-	CASSEYGGRPDTF	TGTGCCAGCAGTGAATATGGGGGCAGGCCGGACACCTTC
once	TRBJ2-7	TRBV18	TRBD2	CASSPATSGSYEQYF	TGTGCCAGCTCACCGGCTACTAGCGGATCCTACGAGCAGTACTTC
-	TRBJ1-5	TRBV6-1	-	CASSRTITDVWTQHF	TGTGCCAGCAGTCGAACCATCACGGATGTTTGGACCCAGCATTTT
-	TRBJ2-3	TRBV5-1	TRBD2	CASSLRSTSGGAADTQYF	TGCGCCAGCAGCCTCCGATCAACCAGCGGGGGGGCGGCAGATACGCAGTATTTT
-	TRBJ2-7	TRBV6-1	-	CASSLTTMDEQYF	TGTGCCAGCAGTTTAACCACCATGGACGAGCAGTACTTC
-	TRBJ1-1	TRBV4-1	-	CASSILTNTEAFF	TGCGCCAGCAGTATACTCACTAACACTGAAGCTTTCTTT
-	TRBJ1-2	TRBV5-4	-	CASSLKGDTWVHGYTF	TGTGCCAGCAGCTTGAAGGGGGACACATGGGTGCATGGCTACACCTTC
-	TRBJ1-2	TRBV5-4	TRBD1	CASSWRDRARNGYTF	TGTGCCAGCAGCTGGAGGGACAGGGCAAGGAATGGCTACACCTTC
-	TRBJ2-3	TRBV5-1	TRBD2	CASSSGLAVSTDTQYF	TGCGCCAGCAGCTCGGGACTAGCGGTCAGCACAGATACGCAGTATTTT
-	TRBJ2-3	TRBV5-6	TRBD2	CASSLAASGGRDTQYF	TGTGCCAGCAGCTTGGCTGCTAGCGGGGGGAGAGATACGCAGTATTTT
-	TRBJ2-1	TRBV20-1	-	CSAHAINEQFF	TGCAGTGCCCATGCTATTAATGAGCAGTTCTTC
-	TRBJ2-3	TRBV5-1	-	CASSLGEFPTDTQYF	TGCGCCAGCAGCTTGGGTGAATTTCCCACAGATACGCAGTATTTT
-	TRBJ2-1	TRBV30	-	CAWSGGPSEQFF	TGTGCCTGGTCGGGGGGCCCAAGTGAGCAGTTCTTC
-	TRBJ1-2	TRBV5-4	-	CASSQTRFYGYTF	TGTGCCAGCAGCCAAACCAGGTTCTATGGCTACACCTTC
-	TRBJ2-1	TRBV5-1	-	CASSPSAVGSRFYNEQFF	TGCGCCAGCAGCCCCTCGGCGGTGGGGAGTAGGTTCTACAATGAGCAGTTCTTC
-	TRBJ2-7	TRBV4-2	TRBD2	CASSQPGLATYEQYF	TGTGCCAGCAGCCAACCGGGACTAGCTACCTACGAGCAGTACTTC
-	TRBJ1-2	TRBV30	-	CAWSRQGSYGYTF	TGTGCCTGGAGCAGGCAGGGGAGCTATGGCTACACCTTC
-	TRBJ2-1	TRBV9	-	CASSVVGSVNEQFF	TGTGCCAGCAGCGTAGTTGGTAGCGTCAATGAGCAGTTCTTC
-	TRBJ2-3	TRBV6-4	TRBD2	CASSDRAGGTDTQYF	TGTGCCAGCAGTGACCGAGCGGGAGGCACAGATACGCAGTATTTT
-	TRBJ2-3	TRBV2	TRBD1	CASSVGTGVYLRADTQYF	TGTGCCAGCAGTGTTGGGACAGGGGTATACCTGCGGGCAGATACGCAGTATTTT
-	TRBJ2-7	TRBV7-9	-	CASSLGGGASYEQYF	TGTGCCAGCAGCTTAGGTGGGGGGGCGTCCTACGAGCAGTACTTC
-	TRBJ1-3	TRBV4-2	-	CASSQDDGGNTIYF	TGTGCCAGCAGCCAAGATGACGGTGGAAACACCATATATTTT
-	TRBJ2-3	TRBV10-1	-	CASRPGGTDTQYF	TGCGCCAGCAGGCCAGGGGGCACAGATACGCAGTATTTT
-	TRBJ2-7	TRBV14	-	CASSPGYEQYF	TGTGCCAGCAGCCCAGGGTACGAGCAGTACTTC
once	TRBJ2-5	TRBV5-1	TRBD2	CASSSVLAAQETQYF	TGCGCCAGCAGCTCGGTACTAGCGGCACAAGAGACCCAGTACTTC
-	TRBJ2-5	TRBV5-1	-	CASSFWRNRASQETQYF	TGCGCCAGCAGCTTCTGGAGGAACAGGGCCTCTCAAGAGACCCAGTACTTC
-	TRBJ2-1	TRBV29-1	-	CSAKGSFSYNEQFF	TGCAGCGCTAAGGGTTCCTTCTCCTACAATGAGCAGTTCTTC
-	TRBJ1-4	TRBV6-5	-	CASSYGQGINEKLFF	TGTGCCAGCAGTTACGGCCAGGGGATTAATGAAAAACTGTTTTTT
-	TRBJ2-5	TRBV2	TRBD1	CAAQGAGETQYF	TGTGCCGCGCAGGGGGCCGGGGAGACCCAGTACTTC
-	TRBJ1-5	TRBV19	-	CASTNQGRTNQPQHF	TGTGCCAGTACCAATCAGGGGCGGACCAATCAGCCCCAGCATTTT
once	TRBJ2-3	TRBV2	TRBD1	CASSPLQGFPSTDTQYF	TGTGCCAGCTCACCATTACAGGGGTTTCCAAGCACAGATACGCAGTATTTT